These T cell receptor beta chains were read from a single sample in a study of blood T cell repertoires in COVID-19. The table came from immunoSEQ multiplex PCR; TCRdb's copy has only in-frame clones and leaves some out. Counted here are fewer than 200,000 clones, around three quarters occurring once; the ten biggest clones make up about 8.3%. Sequencing input: peripheral blood. The receptors shown here come from a man between 60 and 75 years old with acute or convalescent COVID-19. The CDR3 runs from the conserved cysteine through the conserved F or W. D genes are given only for firm matches. Clone size appears in some rows only: once, few, many, or a class for an expanded clone.

>TRBJ1-2|many|TRBV5-4|TRBD1
TGTGCCAGCAGCTTCCCGCAGGGGGTGGGAGGCTACACCTTC
CASSFPQGVGGYTF
>TRBJ1-2|.|TRBV27|TRBD1
TGTGCCAGCAGTTCCCACACGACAGGGGACTATGGCTACACCTTC
CASSSHTTGDYGYTF
>TRBJ2-7|many|TRBV7-9|.
TGTGCCAGCAGCAATACCGGGACTGGATCCTACGAGCAGTACTTC
CASSNTGTGSYEQYF
>TRBJ1-6|.|TRBV5-1|TRBD1
TGCGCCAGCAGCTCGATGGGACAGGGGGATTCACCCCTCCACTTT
CASSSMGQGDSPLHF
>TRBJ1-4|once|TRBV19|.
TGTGCGAGTAGCGGGGGGCGCGAGGAAAAACTGTTTTTT
CASSGGREEKLFF
>TRBJ1-4|once|TRBV19|.
TGTGCCAGTAGTATAGTTGGGGGGATCAATGAAAAACTGTTTTTT
CASSIVGGINEKLFF
>TRBJ2-7|few|TRBV2|TRBD2
TGTGCCAGCAGTAGGTGGACTAGCGGGGGCGCTGAGCAGTACTTC
CASSRWTSGGAEQYF
>TRBJ2-3|.|TRBV13|TRBD1
TGTGCCAGCAGCCTCCAAGGACAGGGTTGGGGAACAGATACGCAGTATTTT
CASSLQGQGWGTDTQYF
>TRBJ2-1|few|TRBV19|TRBD1
TGTGCCAGTAGTATGGGACAGGGGACTTACAATGAGCAGTTCTTC
CASSMGQGTYNEQFF
>TRBJ2-1|.|TRBV6-1|TRBD2
TGTGCCAGCAGTGTCCTAGCGGGGGGGCCCGCGAATGAGCAGTTCTTC
CASSVLAGGPANEQFF